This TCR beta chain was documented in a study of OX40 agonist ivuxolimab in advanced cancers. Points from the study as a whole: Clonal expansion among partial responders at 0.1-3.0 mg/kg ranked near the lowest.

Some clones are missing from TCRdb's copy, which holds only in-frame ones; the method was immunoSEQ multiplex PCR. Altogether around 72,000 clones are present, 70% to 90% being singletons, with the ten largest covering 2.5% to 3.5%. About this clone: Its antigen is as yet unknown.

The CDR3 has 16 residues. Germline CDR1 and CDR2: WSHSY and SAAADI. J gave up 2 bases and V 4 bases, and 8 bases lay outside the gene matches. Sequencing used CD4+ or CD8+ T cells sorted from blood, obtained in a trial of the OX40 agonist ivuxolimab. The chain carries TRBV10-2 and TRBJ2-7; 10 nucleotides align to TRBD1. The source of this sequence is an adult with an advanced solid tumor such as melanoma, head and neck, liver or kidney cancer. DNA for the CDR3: TGCGCCAGCAGTGCCTCGACAGGGGGCAGGACCTACGAGCAGTACTTC. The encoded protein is CASSASTGGRTYEQYF.